This T cell receptor beta chain is drawn from a study of blood T cell repertoires in COVID-19. In the authors' methods: Estimation of nucleated cell counts was performed using reference gene primer amplification. TCRdb's copy holds only in-frame clones and misses some; the assay was immunoSEQ multiplex PCR. D and trimming come from the DNA, and the V and J calls and clone size come from that table. The profile shows 50,000 to 80,000 clones, about 90% of them singletons. The CDR3 covers 14 residues. Germline V lookup: CDR1 LGHDT, CDR2 YNNKEL (reference sequence). Trimming removed 4 bases from V and 2 bases from J; junction bases left unmatched: 2.

The rearrangement joins TRBV3-1 (or the pseudogene TRBV3-2) to TRBJ1-3; 7 bases map to TRBD1. The sequencing input was peripheral blood. This sequence was found in a man in his 60s with acute or convalescent COVID-19. The CDR3 nucleotides are TGTGCCAGCAGCCCCACAGGGGCTGGAAACACCATATATTTT. Protein: CASSPTGAGNTIYF.